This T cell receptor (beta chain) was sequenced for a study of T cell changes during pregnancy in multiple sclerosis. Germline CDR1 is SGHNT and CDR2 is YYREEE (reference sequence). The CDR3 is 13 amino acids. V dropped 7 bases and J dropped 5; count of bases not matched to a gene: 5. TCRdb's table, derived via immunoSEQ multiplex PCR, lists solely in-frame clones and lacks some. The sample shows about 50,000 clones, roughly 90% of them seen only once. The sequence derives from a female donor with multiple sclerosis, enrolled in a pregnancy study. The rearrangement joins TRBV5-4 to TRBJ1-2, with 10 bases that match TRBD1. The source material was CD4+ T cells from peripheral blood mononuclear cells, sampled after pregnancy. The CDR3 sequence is CASGQGEGYGYTF. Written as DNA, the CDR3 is TGTGCCAGCGGACAGGGGGAGGGTTATGGCTACACCTTC.